A single sample is the source of the 28 T cell receptor beta chains below, sequenced in a study of cytomegalovirus exposure and HLA in healthy donors (dated by TCRdb to about 2017). Libraries were prepared through the immunoSEQ multiplex PCR assay. For the multiplex PCR, a mixture combining 60 forward primers for TCR Vbeta segments and 13 reverse primers for TCR Jbeta segments was used. TCRdb obtained this table from immuneACCESS and retained in-frame rearrangements with V and J assigned. These tables miss some clones; where compared with another copy, unresolved V genes account for less than half of the shortfall, and the remainder is unexplained. For this sample the table gives under 100,000 clones, of which about four fifths were detected only once. The ten largest clones capture 7% to 10% of the sample. Sample: PBMCs. The receptors here all came from a human donor in good health.

The CDR3 DNA follows: TGTGCCAGCAGCTTAGCGGAGGTAGATAACACTGAAGCTTTCTTT. The encoded protein is CASSLAEVDNTEAFF. V usage is TRBV7-6 and J usage is TRBJ1-1; no reliable D call. Trimming removed 0 bases from V and 2 bases from J, with 10 bases in between. CDR3 length: 15 residues. CDR1 is SGHVS, CDR2 FNYEAQ, per germline. Supplemented by reference TRBV7-6 and TRBJ1-1, the full variable domain reads GAGVSQSPRYKVTKRGQDVALRCDPISGHVSLYWYRQALGQGPEFLTYFNYEAQQDKSGLPNDRFSAERPEGSISTLTIQRTEQRDSAMYRCASSLAEVDNTEAFFGQGTRLTVV.

The count of this clone is one. The chain links TRBV5-6 to TRBJ2-4, with TRBD2 matching 11 bases. Per the germline V gene, CDR1 is SGHDT and CDR2 is YYEEEE. J was trimmed by 8 bases and V by 4 bases; bases with no gene match: 5. This CDR3 contains 14 residues. The CDR3 sequence: CASSLLAGEYIQYF. The CDR3 DNA reads TGTGCCAGCAGCCTACTAGCGGGGGAGTACATTCAGTACTTC.

V and J are TRBV2 and TRBJ1-4; no clear D gene. The CDR3 runs 14 residues. The germline CDR1 and CDR2 sequences are SNHLY and FYNNEI. V was trimmed by 5 bases and J by 4 bases, leaving 11 bases between them. The CDR3 DNA follows: TGTGCCAGCAGTTTCGGAGGGAATAATGAAAAACTGTTTTTT. Its protein product is CASSFGGNNEKLFF.

CDR3 protein: CSVLGGGSSYNEQFF. CDR3 nucleotides: TGCAGCGTTCTCGGAGGCGGGAGCTCCTACAATGAGCAGTTCTTC. The rearrangement uses TRBV29-1 and TRBJ2-1; TRBD2 matches 7 bases. J lost 0 bases, V lost 5 bases, and 7 bases had no gene match. Germline V gene data show CDR1 as SQVTM and CDR2 as ANQGSEA. There are 15 residues in the CDR3.

This sequence joins TRBV6-1 and TRBJ2-1; TRBD2 matches at 7 bases. The CDR3 is 15 residues long. Looked up from germline, CDR1 is MNHNS and CDR2 is SASEGT. The junction had 6 bases not matched to a gene; V was cut back by 7 bases and J by 0 bases. CDR3 coding DNA: TGTGCCAGCATGTTCCTAGCGGACTCCTACAATGAGCAGTTCTTC. Translated: CASMFLADSYNEQFF.

The J gene is TRBJ2-5, the V gene TRBV7-2; no firm D call. Trimming cost V 5 bases and J 4 bases, with 8 bases left between them. Per germline, CDR1 SGHTA and CDR2 FQGNSA. The CDR3 runs to 12 residues. CDR3 residues: CASSELIETQYF. CDR3 coding DNA: TGTGCCAGCAGCGAACTAATAGAGACCCAGTACTTC.

The chain uses TRBV14 and TRBJ2-5; TRBD2 agrees at 13 bases. V shed 4 bases and J 6 bases; nucleotides not matched to a gene: 11. The V gene's germline CDR1 is SGHDN and CDR2 FVKESK. The CDR3 covers 17 residues. The CDR3 nucleotides are TGTGCCAGCAGCCCCCAAGGACTAGCGGGAGTGGGAAAGACCCAGTACTTC. Its translation is CASSPQGLAGVGKTQYF.

Concerning this clone: The germline gene is not matched at one end of the junction; a read error may be the cause. The V call is TRBV6-1, the J call TRBJ1-2, with unresolved D. Germline V gene sequence: CDR1 MNHNS, CDR2 SASEGT. The CDR3 is 10 amino acids. This CDR3 is CATDLTPPSF. For the CDR3, the DNA is TGTGCCACCGATTTGACTCCCCCCTCCTTC.

The chain has TRBV7-9 and TRBJ1-1; D gene ambiguous. The germline CDR1 and CDR2 sequences are SEHNR and FQNEAQ (reference sequence). The CDR3 length is 13 residues. Trimming removed 3 bases at V and 1 base at J, with 6 bases between. CDR3 in amino acids: CASSFGGNTEAFF. For the CDR3, the DNA is TGTGCCAGCAGCTTTGGAGGGAACACTGAAGCTTTCTTT.

V and J are TRBV6-6 and TRBJ1-6; D is ambiguous. V was shortened by 0 bases and J by 0 bases, with 6 bases between the two germline ends. The germline V gene has CDR1 MNHNY and CDR2 SVGAGI (reference sequence). CDR3 length: 16 amino acids. The CDR3 nucleotides read TGTGCCAGCAGTTACTCGGCTAGCTCCTATAATTCACCCCTCCACTTT. This encodes CASSYSASSYNSPLHF.

J is TRBJ2-2 and V is TRBV2; a possible D gene is TRBD2 (6 bases). Germline V gives CDR1 SNHLY, CDR2 FYNNEI. V lost 7 bases to trimming and J lost 7 bases, with 13 bases between them. The CDR3 consists of 13 residues. The CDR3 sequence: CASNLVRDGELFF. Here the CDR3 DNA reads TGTGCCAGCAATTTGGTGCGGGACGGGGAGCTGTTTTTT.

CDR3 coding DNA: TGCGCCAGCAGCTTCAACGCCGGGACAGCCCAATCCGGGGAGCTGTTTTTT. It translates to CASSFNAGTAQSGELFF. The chain carries TRBV5-1 and TRBJ2-2, with 7 bases identical to TRBD1. J lost 6 bases, V lost 2 bases, and 13 bases had no gene match. The CDR3 extends over 17 amino acids. Germline CDR1 and CDR2: SGHRS and YFSETQ.

The chain is built from TRBV18 and TRBJ2-2, with a tentative D call TRBD2 (5 bases). In germline, CDR1 is KGHSH, CDR2 LQKENI. Trimming cost V 2 bases and J 7 bases, with 17 bases left between them. The CDR3 totals 16 residues. This CDR3 is CASSPWTAREDGELFF. The DNA of the CDR3 is TGTGCCAGCTCACCATGGACCGCCCGGGAAGACGGGGAGCTGTTTTTT.

V gene TRBV2 combines with J gene TRBJ2-2; TRBD1 might be the D (5 bases). Trimming left V 9 bases short and J 0 bases short, with 8 bases between. CDR3 length equals 13 residues. Germline CDR1 reads SNHLY; CDR2 reads FYNNEI. CDR3 sequence: CARKTANTGELFF. CDR3 sequence (DNA): TGTGCCAGGAAGACAGCGAACACCGGGGAGCTGTTTTTT.

To note about this clone: At one end the junction does not follow the germline gene, possibly because of a read error. The V call is TRBV20-1, the J call TRBJ1-2; possibly TRBD1 for D (6 bases). CDR1 and CDR2 (germline): DFQATT, SNEGSKA (reference sequence). There are 11 residues in the CDR3. CDR3 loop: CSAHRTAGQIF. As DNA, the CDR3 is TGCAGTGCACACCGCACGGCCGGACAGATCTTC.

The chain has TRBV30 and TRBJ2-7; no reliable D call. From germline, CDR1 is GTSNPN and CDR2 SVGIG (reference sequence). The CDR3 consists of 13 residues. The V gene lost 3 bases and the J gene lost 1 base, with 10 bases spanning the gap. CDR3 DNA sequence: TGTGCCTGGAGCCGTGACGGGTCCTACGAGCAGTACTTC. Its translation is CAWSRDGSYEQYF.

V gene TRBV15 combines with J gene TRBJ1-5; 10 nucleotides align to TRBD1. The length of the CDR3 is 16 residues. Germline CDR1 is LNHNV and CDR2 is YYDKDF (reference sequence). J was trimmed by 4 bases and V by 4 bases; bases with no gene match: 7. CDR3 DNA sequence: TGTGCCACCAGCAAAAGCGGACAGGGGGAGAATCAGCCCCAGCATTTT. Encoded protein: CATSKSGQGENQPQHF. The variable domain in full, completed from reference TRBV15 and TRBJ1-5, reads DAMVIQNPRYQVTQFGKPVTLSCSQTLNHNVMYWYQQKSSQAPKLLFHYYDKDFNNEADTPDNFQSRRPNTSFCFLDIRSPGLGDTAMYLCATSKSGQGENQPQHFGDGTRLSIL.

The rearrangement uses TRBV4-3 and TRBJ2-1, with D tentatively TRBD2 (5 bases). The CDR3 sequence is 18 residues long. V lost 1 base, J lost 6 bases, and 22 bases lay in between. Germline V gives CDR1 LGHNA, CDR2 YSLEER. The CDR3 DNA follows: TGCGCCAGCAGCCAAGGTCTTGCGCCCTCCCGAAGCGGCAATGAGCAGTTCTTC. It codes for CASSQGLAPSRSGNEQFF.

The chain couples TRBV11-2 to TRBJ1-1; the D is unclear. The germline V gene encodes CDR1 SGHAT and CDR2 FQNNGV. CDR3 length equals 16 residues. V was trimmed by 1 base and J by 8 bases, leaving 20 bases between them. The CDR3 protein is CASSLGVGSTFLEAFF. The CDR3 nucleotides are TGTGCCAGCAGCTTAGGGGTGGGGAGCACCTTTTTGGAAGCTTTCTTT.

The chain recombines TRBV27 with TRBJ2-1; D perhaps matches TRBD1 (5 bases). Germline CDR1 is MNHEY and CDR2 is SMNVEV (reference sequence). This CDR3 comprises 17 residues. Trimming removed 5 bases from V and 5 bases from J, with 22 bases in between. The CDR3 bases are TGTGCCAGCAGTAGGGGCCGCAACGTCCATCCTAACAATGAGCAGTTCTTC. This sequence encodes CASSRGRNVHPNNEQFF.

V is TRBV5-4 and J is TRBJ1-1, with a tentative D call TRBD1 (5 bases). Per the germline V gene, CDR1 is SGHNT and CDR2 is YYREEE (reference sequence). The length of the CDR3 is 14 residues. The V gene lost 7 bases and the J gene lost 2 bases, with 15 bases spanning the gap. The CDR3: CASLKRGGNTEAFF. The CDR3 DNA is TGTGCCAGCCTTAAAAGGGGCGGCAACACTGAAGCTTTCTTT.

This clone was seen a few times. The rearrangement links TRBV6-1 to TRBJ2-7; no definite D call. Trimming took off 2 bases at V and 4 bases at J, with 9 bases between the two ends. The germline CDR1 and CDR2 sequences are MNHNS and SASEGT. The CDR3 extends over 13 amino acids. This CDR3 reads CASSESPGYEQYF. The CDR3 nucleotides are TGTGCCAGCAGTGAATCCCCAGGTTACGAGCAGTACTTC.

The rearrangement uses TRBV11-2 and TRBJ2-7; TRBD1 agrees at 11 bases. The CDR3 is made up of 14 amino acids. V was pared by 1 base and J by 5 bases, with 1 base of the junction left unmatched. Germline V CDR1 and CDR2: SGHAT, FQNNGV. CDR3 nucleotide sequence: TGTGCCAGCAGCTTAGGGGGACAGGGGGACGAGCAGTACTTC. Translated: CASSLGGQGDEQYF.

This chain uses TRBV9 with TRBJ1-2, with TRBD1 matching over 7 bases. Germline loops: CDR1 SGDLS, CDR2 YYNGEE. V lost 0 bases, J lost 8 bases, and 4 bases stayed unmatched. This CDR3 spans 13 amino acids. The CDR3: CASSVAQGGGYTF. For the CDR3, the DNA is TGTGCCAGCAGCGTAGCGCAGGGGGGCGGCTACACCTTC.

The chain combines TRBV15 with TRBJ1-5; tentative D call: TRBD1 (5 bases). CDR1 is LNHNV and CDR2 is YYDKDF in the germline V gene (reference sequence). Trimming pared 1 base from V and 0 bases from J, leaving 10 bases between. CDR3 length: 16 residues. The CDR3: CATSRGGDYSNQPQHF. The CDR3 nucleotides read TGTGCCACCAGCAGAGGGGGGGACTATAGCAATCAGCCCCAGCATTTT.

The genes are TRBV27 and TRBJ1-5, with TRBD1 matching 8 bases. The CDR3 sequence is 14 residues long. J was trimmed by 3 bases and V by 8 bases; bases with no gene match: 6. Germline CDR1 reads MNHEY; CDR2 reads SMNVEV (reference sequence). CDR3 residues: CASWTGNLNQPQHF. The CDR3, as DNA: TGTGCCAGCTGGACAGGGAACCTCAATCAGCCCCAGCATTTT.

This clone turned up a few times. The chain has TRBV18 and TRBJ1-4; D is possibly TRBD1 (6 bases). The V end lost 3 bases, the J end lost 4 bases, and 9 bases lay between the germline ends. This CDR3 has 14 residues. Germline V gene sequence: CDR1 KGHSH, CDR2 LQKENI. This chain's CDR3 is CASSPPRGNEKLFF. CDR3 nucleotides: TGTGCCAGCTCACCTCCCAGGGGTAATGAAAAACTGTTTTTT.

This chain connects TRBV4-1 to TRBJ2-5, with 8 bases aligning to TRBD2. The J call may be faulty, since TRBJ2-7 better matches the DNA end. In germline, CDR1 is MGHRA, CDR2 YSYEKL. This CDR3 comprises 14 residues. CDR3 sequence reads: CASSQGLAYYEQYF. CDR3 bases: TGCGCCAGCAGCCAAGGACTAGCGTACTACGAGCAGTACTTC.